These 10 T cell receptor beta chains were sequenced from one sample in a study of response to subunit inactivated influenza vaccine. TCRdb analysed the RT-PCR reads with MiXCR anew, one entry per CDR3 protein. Of 540,000 or so distinct CDR3 sequences listed, around 13% are singletons. The sample in question was PBMCs from blood, obtained roughly 46 days after vaccination. Receptors were obtained from a man aged 45-65 years who received an inactivated influenza vaccine.

The CDR3 here is CASSPNYYTGLVLQQYF. The CDR3 DNA reads TGTGCCAGCAGTCCGAACTATTACACGGGACTAGTGCTCCAGCAGTACTTC. V and J are TRBV28 and TRBJ2-7; 8 nucleotides line up with TRBD2. The CDR3 consists of 17 residues. With V trimmed by 5 bases and J by 8 bases, 20 bases remained unmatched. Germline V gene data show CDR1 as MDHEN and CDR2 as SYDVKM.

The chain joins TRBV5-4 to TRBJ2-5; 9 bases match TRBD1. The CDR3 has 15 residues. CDR1 and CDR2 (germline): SGHNT, YYREEE (reference sequence). After removal of 4 bases from V and 4 bases from J, the junction contained 8 bases not matched to a gene. As DNA, the CDR3 is TGTGCCAGCAGCAGCTACCGGGGACAGGGAGAGACCCAGTACTTC. It encodes CASSSYRGQGETQYF.

This clonotype appeared many times. The chain links TRBV10-3 to TRBJ2-5; 9 nucleotides match TRBD1. The germline gives CDR1 ENHRY, CDR2 SYGVKD. The V gene end was trimmed by 4 bases and the J gene end by 3 bases; junction bases not matched to a gene: 3. This CDR3 has 14 amino acids. Written as DNA, the CDR3 is TGTGCCATCAGTGTTCGACAGGGGGAAGAGACCCAGTACTTC. Protein: CAISVRQGEETQYF.

This clonotype showed up many times. J is TRBJ2-3 and V is TRBV10-3; TRBD1 is a possible D gene (6 bases). The CDR3 contains 14 residues. Germline V gene lookup returns CDR1 ENHRY and CDR2 SYGVKD. V lost 4 bases, J lost 6 bases, and 14 bases lay in between. CDR3 in amino acids: CAISGEQGTDTQYF. The CDR3 DNA reads TGTGCCATCAGTGGGGAACAGGGAACGGATACGCAGTATTTT.

This clonotype was seen many times. In DNA form, the CDR3 reads TGTGCCATCAGTAGAACAGGGAGCACAGATACGCAGTATTTT. Protein sequence: CAISRTGSTDTQYF. J is TRBJ2-3 and V is TRBV10-3; a weak D match, TRBD1 (6 bases). Looked up from germline, CDR1 is ENHRY and CDR2 is SYGVKD. The CDR3 is 14 residues long. V was pared by 5 bases and J by 0 bases, with 9 bases between.

J is TRBJ2-3 and V is TRBV7-9; D is undetermined. Trimming cost V 4 bases and J 4 bases, with 9 bases left between them. In germline, CDR1 is SEHNR, CDR2 FQNEAQ (reference sequence). The CDR3 loop spans 13 amino acids. The CDR3 is CASSYRVADTQYF. CDR3 DNA: TGTGCCAGCAGCTACCGAGTTGCAGATACGCAGTATTTT.

There are a few counts of this clonotype. The chain links TRBV5-6 to TRBJ2-1, with TRBD2 matching 10 bases. Losses at the gene ends were 3 bases for V and 4 bases for J; bases not matched to a gene: 7. This CDR3 spans 16 amino acids. Per the germline V gene, CDR1 is SGHDT and CDR2 is YYEEEE. CDR3 loop: CASSYFASGGYNEQFF. The CDR3 nucleotides are TGTGCCAGCAGCTACTTTGCTAGCGGGGGATACAATGAGCAGTTCTTC. The full variable domain, with the rest looked up from reference TRBV5-6 and TRBJ2-1, is DAGVTQSPTHLIKTRGQQVTLRCSPKSGHDTVSWYQQALGQGPQFIFQYYEEEERQRGNFPDRFSGHQFPNYSSELNVNALLLGDSALYLCASSYFASGGYNEQFFGPGTRLTVL.

This clonotype was observed a handful of times. The rearrangement links TRBV11-2 to TRBJ2-2; D is perhaps TRBD1 (7 bases). Trimming shortened V by 6 bases and J by 7 bases, and 21 bases separated the two germline ends. Germline V gives CDR1 SGHAT, CDR2 FQNNGV. The CDR3 spans 16 residues. The CDR3 region is CASRFGSRQGGGELFF. CDR3 coding DNA: TGTGCCAGCAGATTCGGCTCCCGACAGGGAGGCGGGGAGCTGTTTTTT.

This chain joins TRBV12-3 or TRBV12-4 and TRBJ2-5; D gene unclear. The CDR3 consists of 14 residues. Deletions cut 1 base from V and 5 bases from J, with 11 bases between. CDR3 nucleotides: TGTGCCAGCAGTTTAGATGGGAAAGCGGAGACCCAGTACTTC. Translated: CASSLDGKAETQYF.

The chain combines TRBV2 with TRBJ2-2; TRBD1 or TRBD2 may be the D gene (6 bases each). CDR1 is SNHLY, CDR2 FYNNEI, per germline. V was cut by 8 bases and J by 0 bases, with 13 bases left in between. The CDR3 spans 15 residues. As DNA, the CDR3 is TGTGCCAGCCGGAGGGGGGCAGCGAACACCGGGGAGCTGTTTTTT. Protein: CASRRGAANTGELFF.